This T cell receptor beta chain was retrieved from a study of blood T cell repertoires in COVID-19. The overall study: Nucleic acid was either cDNA or gDNA, and it came from T cells, B-cell-depleted T cells, or PBMCs.

This clone was seen a few times. Measured with immunoSEQ multiplex PCR; TCRdb has only the in-frame clones, and not every one. The sample comprises tens of thousands of clones, about 90% of which are singletons, and more than 15% rests with the top ten. From germline, CDR1 is LGHDT and CDR2 YNNKEL (reference sequence). There are 14 residues in the CDR3. The V segment lost 5 bases and the J segment 4 bases; nucleotides outside the gene matches: 3. Sequenced sample: peripheral blood. V is TRBV3-1 (or the pseudogene TRBV3-2) and J is TRBJ2-2; 8 bases align to TRBD1. This clonotype was sampled from a man aged 40-49 years with COVID-19, enrolled during active disease. CDR3 sequence reads: CASSETGGTGELFF. CDR3 DNA: TGTGCCAGCAGCGAAACAGGGGGCACCGGGGAGCTGTTTTTT.